This passage covers 26 T cell receptor beta chains from one sample sequenced in a study of identical twins. One entry per CDR3 protein, called by TCRdb with MiXCR from the 5' RACE reads. The top ten clones hold roughly 1.5% of a sample with nearly 650,000 distinct CDR3 sequences, 7.1% of them seen once. This same sample was also taken into another study, of yellow fever vaccine responses in identical twins.

Sequencing input: PBMCs. The receptors originated from a woman between 18 and 29 years old in good health.

The chain combines TRBV6-1 with TRBJ2-7, with 7 bases fitting TRBD2. This CDR3 has 14 residues. V gave up 3 bases and J gave up 2 bases; unmatched junction bases: 4. Per germline, CDR1 MNHNS and CDR2 SASEGT. The CDR3 DNA reads TGTGCCAGCAGTGATCAAGCGGGGCCCTACGAGCAGTACTTC. Translating gives CASSDQAGPYEQYF.

The rearrangement joins TRBV28 to TRBJ2-1; 8 nucleotides match TRBD2. The V segment lost 9 bases and the J segment 7 bases; nucleotides outside the gene matches: 2. The CDR3 has 11 amino acids. Looked up from germline, CDR1 is MDHEN and CDR2 is SYDVKM. CDR3 loop: CASLAGNEQFF. In nucleotides, the CDR3 is TGTGCCAGTTTAGCGGGAAATGAGCAGTTCTTC.

The genes are TRBV12-3 or TRBV12-4 and TRBJ2-1, with 11 bases that match TRBD2. The trim removed 7 bases at V and 12 bases at J, leaving 20 bases unmatched. CDR3 size: 17 residues. In nucleotides, the CDR3 is TGTGCCAGCAAGCGTTACATAGCGGGAGGGCACGGAGAAGGGCAGTTCTTC. It encodes CASKRYIAGGHGEGQFF.

This clonotype was recorded a few times. The chain carries TRBV12-3 or TRBV12-4 and TRBJ2-7, with 9 bases identical to TRBD2. V dropped 7 bases and J dropped 4; count of bases not matched to a gene: 5. This CDR3 is built from 13 residues. CDR3: CASKSSGTYEQYV. DNA of the CDR3: TGTGCCAGCAAATCTAGCGGGACTTACGAGCAGTACGTC.

The CDR3 reads CASSLPGLAGGPYNEQFF. In nucleotides, the CDR3 is TGCGCCAGCAGCTTGCCAGGACTAGCGGGAGGGCCCTACAATGAGCAGTTCTTC. The V and J genes are TRBV5-1 and TRBJ2-1; 15 bases agree with TRBD2. Germline CDR1 reads SGHRS; CDR2 reads YFSETQ. This CDR3 comprises 18 residues. V shed 1 base, J shed 2 bases, and the junction held 4 bases outside the gene matches.

The CDR3 DNA reads TGCAGTGCTAGAGATCCGGGACTGGGAGGGGTCTATGGCTACACCTTC. This codes for CSARDPGLGGVYGYTF. The chain is built from TRBV20-1 and TRBJ1-2, with D perhaps TRBD1 (5 bases). V lost 0 bases to trimming and J lost 4 bases, with 18 bases between them. Germline V gene data show CDR1 as DFQATT and CDR2 as SNEGSKA (reference sequence). The CDR3 loop spans 16 amino acids.

Many counts were recorded for this clonotype. The chain combines TRBV5-1 with TRBJ2-2, with a tentative D call TRBD2 (5 bases). CDR1 is SGHRS and CDR2 is YFSETQ in the germline V gene. Trimming stripped 0 bases from V and 7 bases from J, with 10 bases between. The length of the CDR3 is 14 residues. The CDR3 DNA sequence: TGCGCCAGCAGCTTGGATATTCGGGGCGGGGAGCTGTTTTTT. It codes for CASSLDIRGGELFF.

This clonotype showed up just a few times. Written as DNA, the CDR3 is TGCGCCAGCAGCACGGCGCTAGCGCTAGCCAAAAACATTCAGTACTTC. It codes for CASSTALALAKNIQYF. This chain links TRBV10-2 with TRBJ2-4; TRBD2 might be the D (6 bases). CDR1 is WSHSY, CDR2 SAAADI, per germline. This CDR3 comprises 16 residues. Trimming removed 6 bases from V and 0 bases from J, with 15 bases in between.

The chain couples TRBV11-2 to TRBJ2-3; no clear D gene. V lost 5 bases and J lost 6, with 18 bases in between. The CDR3 contains 15 residues. Germline V gene sequence: CDR1 SGHAT, CDR2 FQNNGV. This CDR3 reads CASSLPRIQVDTQYF. The DNA for the CDR3 is TGTGCCAGCAGCCTCCCCCGTATCCAGGTTGATACGCAGTATTTT.

The genes are TRBV12-3 or TRBV12-4 and TRBJ2-2, with TRBD1 matching 7 bases. J was trimmed by 6 bases and V by 2 bases; bases with no gene match: 12. The CDR3 is made up of 17 amino acids. CDR3 sequence reads: CASSLREQGWSPGELFF. The CDR3 coding sequence is TGTGCCAGCAGTTTACGGGAACAGGGGTGGTCTCCCGGGGAGCTGTTTTTT.

This clonotype was detected only a few times. The J gene is TRBJ2-1, the V gene TRBV3-1; 12 nucleotides match TRBD2. Germline V gene data show CDR1 as LGHDT and CDR2 as YNNKEL (reference sequence). Losses at the gene ends were 2 bases for V and 14 bases for J; bases not matched to a gene: 13. The CDR3 length is 16 residues. In DNA form, the CDR3 reads TGTGCCAGCAGCCAAAATGGAGGACTAGCGGGATTTAGGGAGTTCTTC. Its protein is CASSQNGGLAGFREFF.

This clonotype came up a few times. The gene calls are TRBV29-1 and TRBJ2-3; D gene uncertain. The V gene's germline CDR1 is SQVTM and CDR2 ANQGSEA. The V gene lost 3 bases and the J gene lost 0 bases, with 7 bases spanning the gap. The CDR3 contains 13 residues. CDR3 protein: CSVDFSSTDTQYF. The CDR3 DNA is TGCAGCGTTGATTTCAGTAGCACAGATACGCAGTATTTT.

This clonotype turned up a few times. The V gene is TRBV12-3 or TRBV12-4, the J gene TRBJ2-4; D might be TRBD2 (6 bases). V lost 6 bases and J 0 bases, leaving 18 bases between the germline ends. The CDR3 sequence is 17 residues long. CDR3 sequence: CASSPTGGPGAKNIQYF. The CDR3 DNA follows: TGTGCCAGCAGCCCAACCGGAGGGCCCGGAGCCAAAAACATTCAGTACTTC.

This clonotype was picked up many times. The chain couples TRBV12-3 or TRBV12-4 to TRBJ2-7; either TRBD1 or TRBD2 may fit D (6 bases each). This CDR3 is built from 14 residues. Trimming stripped 5 bases from V and 2 bases from J, with 13 bases between. DNA for the CDR3: TGTGCCAGCAGTCCCTTGGGGGGCCCCTACGAGCAGTACTTC. Protein sequence: CASSPLGGPYEQYF.

V is TRBV5-1 and J is TRBJ2-7; possible D gene TRBD2, 6 bases. The CDR3 runs 15 residues. Germline V lookup: CDR1 SGHRS, CDR2 YFSETQ. V was trimmed by 1 base and J by 0 bases, leaving 11 bases between them. The CDR3 loop reads CASSLLAGNSYEQYF. CDR3 nucleotide sequence: TGCGCCAGCAGCTTGCTGGCGGGAAACTCCTACGAGCAGTACTTC.

This clonotype was seen more than once but under ten times. The chain combines TRBV5-1 with TRBJ2-5; D perhaps matches TRBD2 (7 bases). The CDR3 extends over 15 amino acids. Germline CDR1 SGHRS, CDR2 YFSETQ. V lost 1 base and J 4 bases, leaving 14 bases between the germline ends. CDR3 sequence (DNA): TGCGCCAGCAGCTTGTACGGGGGGCCCCCAGAGACCCAGTACTTC. Protein: CASSLYGGPPETQYF.

This clonotype showed up many times. The chain uses TRBV29-1 and TRBJ2-1; D unresolved. CDR1 is SQVTM, CDR2 ANQGSEA, per germline. V lost 6 bases and J lost 1, with 13 bases in between. The CDR3 spans 14 residues. The CDR3 region has the DNA TGCAGCGTGCAGCTTGGCTTTTCCTACAATGAGCAGTTCTTC. The encoded protein is CSVQLGFSYNEQFF.

This clonotype was picked up many times. The CDR3 region has the DNA TGTGCCAGCAGTTTTCTACAGGGGACAGATACGCAGTATTTT. This gives the protein CASSFLQGTDTQYF. V and J are TRBV12-3 or TRBV12-4 and TRBJ2-3; 7 nucleotides agree with TRBD1. Trimming cost V 3 bases and J 3 bases; bases outside gene matches: 3. The CDR3 length is 14 residues.

This clonotype was detected a few times. V is TRBV27 and J is TRBJ1-5, with D possibly TRBD1 on 6 matching bases. The CDR3 is 15 residues long. CDR1 is MNHEY, CDR2 SMNVEV, per germline (reference sequence). Trimming took off 2 bases at V and 3 bases at J, with 11 bases between the two ends. CDR3 DNA sequence: TGTGCCAGCAGTTTAGGGGGGACACTCAATCAGCCCCAGCATTTT. It is translated as CASSLGGTLNQPQHF.

This chain joins TRBV20-1 and TRBJ2-1; 10 bases match TRBD2. This CDR3 has 14 amino acids. The V gene end was trimmed by 6 bases and the J gene end by 8 bases; junction bases not matched to a gene: 10. The V gene's germline CDR1 is DFQATT and CDR2 SNEGSKA (reference sequence). The CDR3 protein is CSARTSGVKYEQFF. The CDR3, as DNA: TGCAGTGCGCGGACTAGCGGAGTGAAGTATGAGCAGTTCTTC.

This chain joins TRBV12-3 or TRBV12-4 and TRBJ2-7; 8 positions match TRBD1. The CDR3 covers 14 residues. The V segment lost 5 bases and the J segment 5 bases; nucleotides outside the gene matches: 8. This chain's CDR3 is CASSPGQGGHEQYF. The CDR3 DNA reads TGTGCCAGCAGTCCCGGACAGGGCGGGCACGAGCAGTACTTC.

The chain joins TRBV5-1 to TRBJ2-3; the match to TRBD1 covers 9 bases. The CDR3 consists of 14 residues. Germline V gene data show CDR1 as SGHRS and CDR2 as YFSETQ. V lost 2 bases and J lost 6; bases outside the gene matches: 4. The CDR3 nucleotides are TGCGCCAGCAGCTTTAACAGGGGGCTTGATACGCAGTATTTT. This encodes CASSFNRGLDTQYF.

The chain recombines TRBV21-1 with TRBJ2-7. TRBV21-1 constitutes a pseudogene. The CDR3 totals 14 residues. CDR3 amino acids: CASSKDGGFYEQYF. CDR3 sequence (DNA): TGTGCCAGCAGCAAAGATGGGGGCTTCTACGAGCAGTACTTC.

This clonotype was seen a handful of times. The genes are TRBV2 and TRBJ1-4; the D is unclear. The CDR3 loop spans 14 amino acids. CDR1 SNHLY and CDR2 FYNNEI come from the germline V gene. The V end lost 1 base, the J end lost 8 bases, and 11 bases lay between the germline ends. CDR3: CASSEDTFLEKLFF. The CDR3 DNA sequence: TGTGCCAGCAGTGAAGACACGTTTCTAGAAAAACTGTTTTTT.

This clonotype turned up a few times. V is TRBV6-5 and J is TRBJ2-2; TRBD1 matches at 7 bases. CDR1 is MNHEY, CDR2 SVGAGI, per germline. Unmatched junction bases numbered 2, after V lost 0 bases and J lost 4 bases. The CDR3 is 15 amino acids. As DNA, the CDR3 is TGTGCCAGCAGTTACTCGACAGGGTTCACCGGGGAGCTGTTTTTT. Translating gives CASSYSTGFTGELFF.

This clonotype has a handful of counts. The rearrangement links TRBV7-3 to TRBJ2-3; D uncertain. The germline V and J ends were trimmed by 1 base and 0 bases, with 5 bases remaining between them. CDR3 length: 14 residues. CDR1 SGHTA and CDR2 FQGTGA come from the germline V gene. The CDR3 nucleotides read TGTGCCAGCAGCTTAAAGGCTAGCACAGATACGCAGTATTTT. Translated, it gives CASSLKASTDTQYF.